This TCR beta chain was captured by sequencing in a study of CD4+ T cells in melanoma. This clone was seen only once. The antigen remains undetermined. Study-wide results and limits: Reportedly, melanoma neoantigen-specific CD4+ T cells showed varied differentiation states. CD8+ T cell, macrophage and B cell function reportedly correlated with neoantigen-specific CD4+ T cells.

Profiled with immunoSEQ multiplex PCR; TCRdb holds only in-frame clones, not every one. The sample includes 50,000 to 60,000 clones, roughly two thirds of them seen just once. The CDR3 runs 13 residues. Per germline, CDR1 SGHTA and CDR2 FQGTGA. Trimming left V 4 bases short and J 4 bases short, with 7 bases between. This receptor was taken from a human donor with melanoma. The V and J genes are TRBV7-3 and TRBJ2-2, with D tentatively TRBD1 (5 bases). Sequenced sample: tumor tissue. The CDR3: CASSSRATGELFF. In DNA form, the CDR3 reads TGTGCCAGCAGCTCCAGGGCCACCGGGGAGCTGTTTTTT.